This T cell receptor (beta chain) was sequenced for a study of cytomegalovirus exposure and HLA in healthy donors. The assay was immunoSEQ multiplex PCR, and TCRdb's table has in-frame clones only and misses some. This sample has 120,000 to 150,000 clones, with 87% found just once. This CDR3 has 14 residues. From germline, CDR1 is MNHNS and CDR2 SASEGT. The V end was cut by 7 bases, the J end by 0 bases, with 9 bases between. The receptor was derived from a man aged 18 to 29 in good health and CMV-seropositive. This chain connects TRBV6-1 to TRBJ2-2, with D possibly TRBD1 on 5 matching bases. Sequencing was done on a sample of PBMCs. The CDR3 here is CASKATANTGELFF. The CDR3 nucleotides are TGTGCCAGCAAGGCGACAGCGAACACCGGGGAGCTGTTTTTT.